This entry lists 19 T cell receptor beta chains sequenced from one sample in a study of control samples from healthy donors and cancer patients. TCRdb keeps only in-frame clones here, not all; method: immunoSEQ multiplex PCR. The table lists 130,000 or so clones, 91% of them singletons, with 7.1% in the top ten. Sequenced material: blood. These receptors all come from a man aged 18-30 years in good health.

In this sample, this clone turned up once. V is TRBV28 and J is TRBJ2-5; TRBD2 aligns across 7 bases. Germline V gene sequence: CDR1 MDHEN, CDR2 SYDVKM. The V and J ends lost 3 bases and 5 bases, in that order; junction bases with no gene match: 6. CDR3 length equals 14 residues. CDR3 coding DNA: TGTGCCAGCAGTTTCTACGGGGGGATGGAGACCCAGTACTTC. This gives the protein CASSFYGGMETQYF.

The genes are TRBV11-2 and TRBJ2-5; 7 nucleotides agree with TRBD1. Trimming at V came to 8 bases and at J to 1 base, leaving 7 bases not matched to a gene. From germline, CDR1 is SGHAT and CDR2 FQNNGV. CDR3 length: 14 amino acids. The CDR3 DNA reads TGTGCCAGCGCATCCAGGGGGTTCCAAGAGACCCAGTACTTC. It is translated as CASASRGFQETQYF.

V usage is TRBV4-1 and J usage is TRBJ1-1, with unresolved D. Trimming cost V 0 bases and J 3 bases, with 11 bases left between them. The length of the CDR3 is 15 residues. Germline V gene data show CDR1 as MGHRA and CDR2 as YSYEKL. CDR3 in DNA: TGCGCCAGCAGCCAAGAATATGAGAGGGACACTGAAGCTTTCTTT. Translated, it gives CASSQEYERDTEAFF.

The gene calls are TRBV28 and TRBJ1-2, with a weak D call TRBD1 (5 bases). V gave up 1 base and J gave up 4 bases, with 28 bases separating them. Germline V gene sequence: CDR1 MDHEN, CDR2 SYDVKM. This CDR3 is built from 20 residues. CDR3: CASSLSIFGIESQGAYGYTF. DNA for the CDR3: TGTGCCAGCAGTTTATCCATTTTCGGGATAGAGAGCCAGGGTGCCTATGGCTACACCTTC.

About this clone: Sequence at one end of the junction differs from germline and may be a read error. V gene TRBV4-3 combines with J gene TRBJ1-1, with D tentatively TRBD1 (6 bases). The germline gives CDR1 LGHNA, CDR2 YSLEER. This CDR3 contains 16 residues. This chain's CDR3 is CASRQDWGGDPTEAFF. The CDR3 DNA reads TGCGCCAGCAGACAAGACTGGGGGGGCGATCCCACTGAAGCTTTCTTT.

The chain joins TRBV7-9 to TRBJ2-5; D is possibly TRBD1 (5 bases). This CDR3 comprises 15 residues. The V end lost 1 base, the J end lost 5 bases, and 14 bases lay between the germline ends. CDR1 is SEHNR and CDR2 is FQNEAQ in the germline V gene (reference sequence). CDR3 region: CASSLVQVSWETQYF. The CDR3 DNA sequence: TGTGCCAGCAGCTTAGTACAGGTTAGCTGGGAGACCCAGTACTTC.

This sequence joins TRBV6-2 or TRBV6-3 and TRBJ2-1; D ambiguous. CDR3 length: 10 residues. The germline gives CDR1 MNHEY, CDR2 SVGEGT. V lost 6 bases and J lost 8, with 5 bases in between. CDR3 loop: CASSDYEQFF. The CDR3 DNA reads TGTGCCAGCAGCGACTATGAGCAGTTCTTC.

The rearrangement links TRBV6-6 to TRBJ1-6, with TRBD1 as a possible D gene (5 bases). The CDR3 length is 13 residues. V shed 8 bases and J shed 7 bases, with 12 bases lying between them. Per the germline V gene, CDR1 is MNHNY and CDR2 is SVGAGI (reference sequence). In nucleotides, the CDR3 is TGTGCCAGCGTAGGGGATGGGAATTCACCCCTCCACTTT. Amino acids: CASVGDGNSPLHF.

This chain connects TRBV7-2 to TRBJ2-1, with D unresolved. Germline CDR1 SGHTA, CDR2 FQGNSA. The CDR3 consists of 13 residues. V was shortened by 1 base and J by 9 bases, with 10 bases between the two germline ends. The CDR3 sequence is CASSLVPGVEQFF. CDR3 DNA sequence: TGTGCCAGCAGCTTAGTCCCGGGTGTTGAGCAGTTCTTC.

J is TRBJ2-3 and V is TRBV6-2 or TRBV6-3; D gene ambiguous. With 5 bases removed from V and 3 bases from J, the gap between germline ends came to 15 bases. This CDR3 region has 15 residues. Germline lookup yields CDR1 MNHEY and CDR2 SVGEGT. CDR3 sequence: CASSTWTDQTDTQYF. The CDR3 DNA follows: TGTGCCAGCAGTACTTGGACGGACCAAACAGATACGCAGTATTTT.

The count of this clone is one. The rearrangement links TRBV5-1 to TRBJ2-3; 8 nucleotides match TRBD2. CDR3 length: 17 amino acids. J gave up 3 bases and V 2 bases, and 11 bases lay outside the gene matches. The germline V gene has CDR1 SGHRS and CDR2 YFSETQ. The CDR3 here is CASSLLSGGLSTDTQYF. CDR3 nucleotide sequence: TGCGCCAGCAGCTTATTATCGGGGGGGCTGAGTACAGATACGCAGTATTTT.

Written as DNA, the CDR3 is TGTGCCAGCAGCCACTCCAGAAACACTGAAGCTTTCTTT. It is translated as CASSHSRNTEAFF. The genes are TRBV7-7 and TRBJ1-1; no firm D call. V dropped 5 bases and J dropped 2 bases, with 9 bases sitting between them. Per the germline V gene, CDR1 is SSHAT and CDR2 is FNYEAQ (reference sequence). The CDR3 has 13 amino acids.

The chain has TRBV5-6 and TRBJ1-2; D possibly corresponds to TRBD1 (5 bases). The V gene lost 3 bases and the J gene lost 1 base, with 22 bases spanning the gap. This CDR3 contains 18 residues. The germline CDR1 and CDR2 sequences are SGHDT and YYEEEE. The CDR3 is CASSWTGTVPPFNYGYTF. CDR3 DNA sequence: TGTGCCAGCAGCTGGACCGGGACGGTCCCCCCTTTTAACTATGGCTACACCTTC.

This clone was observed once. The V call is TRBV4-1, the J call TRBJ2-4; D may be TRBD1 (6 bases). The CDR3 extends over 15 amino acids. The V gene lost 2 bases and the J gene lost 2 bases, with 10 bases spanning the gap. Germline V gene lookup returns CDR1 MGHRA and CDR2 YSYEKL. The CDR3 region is CASSQYGQPKNIQYF. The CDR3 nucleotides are TGCGCCAGCAGCCAATACGGACAGCCCAAAAACATTCAGTACTTC.

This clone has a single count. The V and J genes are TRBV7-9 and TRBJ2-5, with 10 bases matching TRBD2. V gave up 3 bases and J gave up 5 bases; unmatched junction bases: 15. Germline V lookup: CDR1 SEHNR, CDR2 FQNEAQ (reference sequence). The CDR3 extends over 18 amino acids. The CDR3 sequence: CASSLGQKLLAGYETQYF. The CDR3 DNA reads TGTGCCAGCAGCTTGGGACAGAAGCTACTAGCGGGGTATGAGACCCAGTACTTC. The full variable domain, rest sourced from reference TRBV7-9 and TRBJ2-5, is DTGVSQNPRHKITKRGQNVTFRCDPISEHNRLYWYRQTLGQGPEFLTYFQNEAQLEKSRLLSDRFSAERPKGSFSTLEIQRTEQGDSAMYLCASSLGQKLLAGYETQYFGPGTRLLVL.

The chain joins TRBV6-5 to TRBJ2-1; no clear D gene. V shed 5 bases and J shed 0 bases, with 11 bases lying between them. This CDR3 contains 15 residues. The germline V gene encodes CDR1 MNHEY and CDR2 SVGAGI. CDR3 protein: CASSIQAGSYNEQFF. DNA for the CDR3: TGTGCCAGCAGTATCCAGGCAGGCTCCTACAATGAGCAGTTCTTC.

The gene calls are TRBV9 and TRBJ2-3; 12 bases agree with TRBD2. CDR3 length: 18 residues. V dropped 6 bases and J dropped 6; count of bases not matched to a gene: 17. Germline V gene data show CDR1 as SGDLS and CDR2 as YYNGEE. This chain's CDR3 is CASNSPQGASGGADTQYF. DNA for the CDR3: TGTGCCAGCAACTCCCCTCAAGGGGCTAGCGGGGGGGCGGATACGCAGTATTTT.

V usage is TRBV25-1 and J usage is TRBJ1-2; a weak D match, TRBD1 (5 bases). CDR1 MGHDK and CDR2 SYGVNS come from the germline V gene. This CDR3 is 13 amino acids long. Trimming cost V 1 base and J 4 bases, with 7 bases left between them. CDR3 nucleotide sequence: TGTGCCAGCAGTGAATTTGGGACCTATGGCTACACCTTC. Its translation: CASSEFGTYGYTF.

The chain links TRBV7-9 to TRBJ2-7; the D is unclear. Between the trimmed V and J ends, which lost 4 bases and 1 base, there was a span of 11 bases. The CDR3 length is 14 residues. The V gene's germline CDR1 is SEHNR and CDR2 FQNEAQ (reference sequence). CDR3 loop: CASSSWVLSYEQYF. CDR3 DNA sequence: TGTGCCAGCAGCTCATGGGTGCTTTCCTACGAGCAGTACTTC.